Presented here are 22 T cell receptor beta chains from one specimen sequenced in a study of cytomegalovirus exposure and HLA in healthy donors. It was with 60 Vbeta and 13 Jbeta primers that the PCR ran. TCRdb keeps only in-frame clones here, not all; method: immunoSEQ multiplex PCR. The sample records 150,000 or so clones, about 80% being singletons. The sample taken for sequencing was PBMCs. Receptors originate from a woman aged 40-49 years in good health and CMV-seronegative.

The chain combines TRBV27 with TRBJ1-2; 7 bases are shared with TRBD1. The germline CDR1 and CDR2 sequences are MNHEY and SMNVEV (reference sequence). Trimming removed 5 bases from V and 3 bases from J; junction bases left unmatched: 6. The CDR3 is 14 amino acids. CDR3 nucleotides: TGTGCCAGCAGTCCGGGACAGTGGTACTATGGCTACACCTTC. Amino acids: CASSPGQWYYGYTF.

This clone was recorded a few times. The chain employs TRBV19 and TRBJ2-1; 8 nucleotides agree with TRBD1. J lost 6 bases, V lost 7 bases, and 11 bases had no gene match. CDR1 is LNHDA and CDR2 is SQIVND in the germline V gene (reference sequence). The CDR3 runs to 15 residues. The CDR3 coding sequence is TGTGCCAGTACCCAAACGGACAGGGTAGCCAATGAGCAGTTCTTC. Amino acids: CASTQTDRVANEQFF.

This rearrangement joins TRBV7-6 to TRBJ2-2; 9 nucleotides line up with TRBD2. The germline V gene encodes CDR1 SGHVS and CDR2 FNYEAQ. J was trimmed by 7 bases and V by 5 bases; bases with no gene match: 8. This CDR3 region has 15 residues. The CDR3 is CASSLPAGGYGELFF. The CDR3 DNA is TGTGCCAGCAGCCTCCCCGCGGGGGGGTACGGGGAGCTGTTTTTT.

Comments on this clone: An end of the junction differs from the germline gene, which may be a read error. The chain uses TRBV7-9 and TRBJ2-7; D remains ambiguous. The CDR3 has 12 amino acids. In germline, CDR1 is SEHNR, CDR2 FQNEAQ (reference sequence). This CDR3 reads CSSSHGTYEQYF. The CDR3 nucleotides read TGTTCCAGCAGCCACGGTACCTACGAGCAGTACTTC.

CDR3 in DNA: TGTGCCAGCAGGACCCTTAGCGGGAGCTCCTACGAGCAGTACTTC. Translated: CASRTLSGSSYEQYF. The J gene is TRBJ2-7, the V gene TRBV28; 9 bases are a match to TRBD2. Per the germline V gene, CDR1 is MDHEN and CDR2 is SYDVKM. The V and J ends lost 6 bases and 0 bases, in that order; junction bases with no gene match: 6. The CDR3 is 15 residues long.

This rearrangement joins TRBV5-1 to TRBJ2-1; 9 bases line up with TRBD1. The CDR3 sequence is 16 residues long. J lost 7 bases, V lost 4 bases, and 12 bases had no gene match. Germline V gives CDR1 SGHRS, CDR2 YFSETQ. The CDR3 region is CASSPNAGTGSNEQFF. The CDR3 DNA sequence: TGCGCCAGCAGCCCAAACGCCGGGACAGGGTCAAATGAGCAGTTCTTC.

The rearrangement links TRBV6-6 to TRBJ1-2; 7 positions match TRBD1. The CDR3 covers 15 residues. With 2 bases clipped from V and 7 bases from J, the junction kept 10 bases outside the gene matches. Germline lookup yields CDR1 MNHNY and CDR2 SVGAGI (reference sequence). CDR3 sequence reads: CASSYDYGTVSGYTF. The CDR3 DNA is TGTGCCAGCAGTTACGACTACGGGACAGTTAGTGGCTACACCTTC.

The CDR3 spells CASSLQGARVNEQFF. CDR3 coding DNA: TGTGCCAGCAGCTTACAGGGGGCAAGAGTCAATGAGCAGTTCTTC. This chain uses TRBV11-2 with TRBJ2-1, with TRBD1 matching over 8 bases. This CDR3 is 15 amino acids long. CDR1 is SGHAT, CDR2 FQNNGV, per germline. V shed 2 bases and J 6 bases; nucleotides not matched to a gene: 6.

The rearrangement uses TRBV29-1 and TRBJ2-2; the match to TRBD1 covers 12 bases. V shed 8 bases, J shed 7 bases, and the junction held 5 bases outside the gene matches. CDR3 size: 13 residues. Germline CDR1 and CDR2: SQVTM and ANQGSEA. CDR3 bases: TGCAGCATTGGGACAGGGGGCGGCGGGGAGCTGTTTTTT. It is translated as CSIGTGGGGELFF.

The chain uses TRBV5-6 and TRBJ1-2; 11 bases align to TRBD1. Trimming removed 3 bases from V and 5 bases from J; junction bases left unmatched: 3. Germline V gene lookup returns CDR1 SGHDT and CDR2 YYEEEE. This CDR3 region has 14 residues. This CDR3 reads CASSSGTGGYGYTF. CDR3 in DNA: TGTGCCAGCAGCTCCGGGACAGGGGGGTATGGCTACACCTTC.

The gene calls are TRBV28 and TRBJ2-7, with 7 bases matching TRBD2. The CDR3 length is 15 residues. CDR1 and CDR2 from the germline V gene are MDHEN and SYDVKM. Trimming took 6 bases from V and 1 from J; bases not matched to a gene: 9. The CDR3 DNA follows: TGTGCCAGCAGCTGGTGGGGGGGACGTTCCTACGAGCAGTACTTC. It encodes CASSWWGGRSYEQYF.

Remarks on this clone: The junction departs from the called germline gene at one end, perhaps through a read error. The chain combines TRBV6-5 with TRBJ2-3, with 8 bases fitting TRBD1. Looked up from germline, CDR1 is MNHEY and CDR2 is SVGAGI. This CDR3 comprises 15 residues. CDR3 loop: CASSNSGGLTDTQYF. The CDR3 bases are TGTGCCAGCAGTAACTCAGGGGGCCTCACAGATACGCAGTATTTT.

The gene calls are TRBV27 and TRBJ1-4, with 8 bases fitting TRBD1. Germline CDR1 reads MNHEY; CDR2 reads SMNVEV (reference sequence). V lost 3 bases to trimming and J lost 7 bases; unmatched junction nucleotides: 7. CDR3 size: 15 residues. The chain's CDR3 is CASSFLDRGSEKLFF. DNA for the CDR3: TGTGCCAGCAGTTTCCTCGACAGGGGTAGTGAAAAACTGTTTTTT.

This clone turned up a few times. V is TRBV28 and J is TRBJ2-3; 11 bases match TRBD2. CDR1 and CDR2 (germline): MDHEN, SYDVKM. CDR3 size: 15 residues. V lost 6 bases and J lost 7; bases outside the gene matches: 9. This CDR3 reads CASSNGLAGWNTQYF. In nucleotides, the CDR3 is TGTGCCAGCAGCAACGGACTAGCGGGTTGGAATACGCAGTATTTT.

The rearrangement joins TRBV29-1 to TRBJ2-5, with D tentatively TRBD2 (6 bases). The germline V gene has CDR1 SQVTM and CDR2 ANQGSEA. V was trimmed by 2 bases and J by 5 bases, leaving 12 bases between them. This CDR3 has 13 amino acids. CDR3 in DNA: TGCAGCGTTGAACGTGGGGGAGGTGAGACCCAGTACTTC. This translates into CSVERGGGETQYF.

In this sample, this clone turned up a few times. The V call is TRBV19, the J call TRBJ2-2, with a possible D match to TRBD2 (5 bases). CDR3 length: 14 residues. The V gene's germline CDR1 is LNHDA and CDR2 SQIVND (reference sequence). The V gene lost 7 bases and the J gene lost 3 bases, with 12 bases spanning the gap. The CDR3 DNA sequence: TGTGCCAGTAAGAGGGCCCAAGACACCGGGGAGCTGTTTTTT. This translates into CASKRAQDTGELFF.

The chain has TRBV15 and TRBJ2-4, with 9 bases aligning to TRBD1. CDR3 length: 15 residues. Germline V gene sequence: CDR1 LNHNV, CDR2 YYDKDF (reference sequence). V shed 2 bases and J 8 bases; nucleotides not matched to a gene: 7. The chain's CDR3 is CATSRLSRTGDIQYF. CDR3 DNA sequence: TGTGCCACCAGCAGACTATCCAGGACAGGGGACATTCAGTACTTC.

The rearrangement uses TRBV6-1 and TRBJ2-7; TRBD2 aligns across 13 bases. Germline V lookup: CDR1 MNHNS, CDR2 SASEGT. CDR3 size: 15 residues. V trimming: 1 base; J trimming: 5 bases; junction bases outside the gene matches: 2. CDR3 DNA: TGTGCCAGCAGTGAAGGGACTAGCGGGAGCCACGAGCAGTACTTC. Amino acids: CASSEGTSGSHEQYF.

V and J are TRBV6-1 and TRBJ2-7; D call uncertain. CDR1 and CDR2 (germline): MNHNS, SASEGT. V gave up 2 bases and J gave up 2 bases, with 10 bases separating them. The CDR3 extends over 14 amino acids. The CDR3 region is CASSEQIQPYEQYF. For the CDR3, the DNA is TGTGCCAGCAGTGAACAGATACAGCCCTACGAGCAGTACTTC.

J is TRBJ2-4 and V is TRBV5-6; no firm D call. V was trimmed by 4 bases and J by 0 bases, leaving 8 bases between them. The CDR3 contains 14 residues. Germline V CDR1 and CDR2: SGHDT, YYEEEE. The CDR3 reads CASSSVIAKNIQYF. The DNA for the CDR3 is TGTGCCAGCAGCAGCGTTATAGCCAAAAACATTCAGTACTTC.

The V gene is TRBV28, the J gene TRBJ1-2; perhaps TRBD1 as D (5 bases). Germline lookup yields CDR1 MDHEN and CDR2 SYDVKM. The CDR3 is 16 amino acids. V was pared by 9 bases and J by 3 bases, with 23 bases between. This CDR3 is CASSFWDSTYDYGYTF. The CDR3 DNA reads as TGTGCCAGTTCTTTCTGGGACTCCACATACGACTATGGCTACACCTTC.

The rearrangement joins TRBV7-6 to TRBJ2-1; 10 bases are shared with TRBD2. The CDR3 loop spans 17 amino acids. Germline assignment: CDR1 SGHVS and CDR2 FNYEAQ. Trimming removed 4 bases from V and 4 bases from J; junction bases left unmatched: 10. For the CDR3, the DNA is TGTGCCAGCAGCTCTCTATTAAGCGGGAGGGTTTACAATGAGCAGTTCTTC. Its protein is CASSSLLSGRVYNEQFF.